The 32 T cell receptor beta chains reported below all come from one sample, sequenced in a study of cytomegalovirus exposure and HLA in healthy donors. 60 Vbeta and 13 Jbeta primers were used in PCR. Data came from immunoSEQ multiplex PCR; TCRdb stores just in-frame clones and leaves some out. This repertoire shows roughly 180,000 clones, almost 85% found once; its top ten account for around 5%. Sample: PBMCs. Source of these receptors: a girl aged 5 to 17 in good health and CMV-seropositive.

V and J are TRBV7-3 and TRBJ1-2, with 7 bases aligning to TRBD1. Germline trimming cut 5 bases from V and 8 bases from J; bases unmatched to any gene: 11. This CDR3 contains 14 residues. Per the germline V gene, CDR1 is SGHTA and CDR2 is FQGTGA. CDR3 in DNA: TGTGCCAGCAGCCCCCGACAGGGTGGCCGGGGCTACACCTTC. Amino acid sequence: CASSPRQGGRGYTF.

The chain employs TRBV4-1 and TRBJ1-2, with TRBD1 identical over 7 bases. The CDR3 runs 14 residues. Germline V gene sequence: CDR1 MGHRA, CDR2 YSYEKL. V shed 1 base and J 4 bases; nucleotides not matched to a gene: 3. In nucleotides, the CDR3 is TGCGCCAGCAGCCAAGGGGGACAGAGCTATGGCTACACCTTC. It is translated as CASSQGGQSYGYTF.

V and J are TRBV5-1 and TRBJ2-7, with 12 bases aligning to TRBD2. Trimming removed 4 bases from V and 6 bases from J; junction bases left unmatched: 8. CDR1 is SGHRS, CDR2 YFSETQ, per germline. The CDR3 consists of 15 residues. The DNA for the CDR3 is TGCGCCAGCAGCGACGACACTAGCGGGGGGCGCGAGCAGTACTTC. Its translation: CASSDDTSGGREQYF.

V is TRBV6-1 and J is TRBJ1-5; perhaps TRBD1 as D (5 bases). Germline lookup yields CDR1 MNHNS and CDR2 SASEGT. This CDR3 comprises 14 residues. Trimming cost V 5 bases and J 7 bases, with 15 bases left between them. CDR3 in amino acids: CASSQIGAGQPQHF. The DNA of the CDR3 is TGTGCCAGCAGTCAAATAGGGGCGGGGCAGCCCCAGCATTTT.

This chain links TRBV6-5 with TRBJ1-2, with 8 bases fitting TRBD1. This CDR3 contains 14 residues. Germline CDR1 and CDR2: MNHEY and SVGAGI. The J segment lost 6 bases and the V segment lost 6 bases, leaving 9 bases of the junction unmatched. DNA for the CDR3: TGTGCCAGCAGACCTGAGGACAGGGATCATGGCTACACCTTC. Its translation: CASRPEDRDHGYTF.

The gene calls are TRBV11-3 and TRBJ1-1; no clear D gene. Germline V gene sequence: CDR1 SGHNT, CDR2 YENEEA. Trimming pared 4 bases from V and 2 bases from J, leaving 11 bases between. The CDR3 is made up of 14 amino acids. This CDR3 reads CASSSRGGNTEAFF. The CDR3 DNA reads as TGTGCCAGCAGCTCCCGTGGCGGTAACACTGAAGCTTTCTTT.

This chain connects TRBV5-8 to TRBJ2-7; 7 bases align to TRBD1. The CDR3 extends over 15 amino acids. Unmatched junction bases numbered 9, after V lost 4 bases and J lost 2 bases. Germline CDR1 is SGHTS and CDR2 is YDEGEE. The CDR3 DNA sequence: TGTGCCAGCAGCGTACTGTCCGGGACAGCCTACGAGCAGTACTTC. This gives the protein CASSVLSGTAYEQYF.

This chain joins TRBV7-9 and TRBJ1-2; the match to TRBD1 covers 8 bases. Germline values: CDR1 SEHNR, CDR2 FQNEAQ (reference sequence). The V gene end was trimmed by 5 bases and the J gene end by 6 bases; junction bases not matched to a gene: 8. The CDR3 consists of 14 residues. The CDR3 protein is CASSLTGQGDGYTF. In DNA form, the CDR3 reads TGTGCCAGCAGCCTTACAGGACAGGGAGATGGCTACACCTTC.

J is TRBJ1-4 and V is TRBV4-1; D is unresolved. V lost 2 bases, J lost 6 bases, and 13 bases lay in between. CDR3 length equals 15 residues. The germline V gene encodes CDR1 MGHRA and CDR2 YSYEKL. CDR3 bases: TGCGCCAGCAGCCAAACCCTGGAGGTAGATGAAAAACTGTTTTTT. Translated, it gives CASSQTLEVDEKLFF.

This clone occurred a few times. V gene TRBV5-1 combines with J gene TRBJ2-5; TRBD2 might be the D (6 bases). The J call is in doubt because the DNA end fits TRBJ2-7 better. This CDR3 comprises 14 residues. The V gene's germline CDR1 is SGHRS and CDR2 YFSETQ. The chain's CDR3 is CASSFSAGSYEQYF. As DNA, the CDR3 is TGCGCCAGCAGCTTTTCGGCGGGGTCCTACGAGCAGTACTTC.

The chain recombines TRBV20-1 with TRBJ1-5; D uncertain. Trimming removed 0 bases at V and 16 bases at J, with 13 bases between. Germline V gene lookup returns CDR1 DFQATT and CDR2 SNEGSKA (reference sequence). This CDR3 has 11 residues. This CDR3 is CSARDRGIHHF. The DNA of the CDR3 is TGCAGTGCTAGAGATCGGGGTATTCATCATTTT.

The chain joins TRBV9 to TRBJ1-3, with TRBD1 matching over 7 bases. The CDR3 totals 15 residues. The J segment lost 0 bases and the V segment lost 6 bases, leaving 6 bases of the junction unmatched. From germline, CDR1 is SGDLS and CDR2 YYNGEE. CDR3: CASTGDSHSGNTIYF. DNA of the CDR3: TGTGCCAGCACAGGGGACAGCCACTCTGGAAACACCATATATTTT.

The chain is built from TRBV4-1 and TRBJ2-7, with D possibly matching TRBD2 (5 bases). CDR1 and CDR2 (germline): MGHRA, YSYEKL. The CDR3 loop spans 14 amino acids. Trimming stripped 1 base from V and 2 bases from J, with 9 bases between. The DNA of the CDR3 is TGCGCCAGCAGCCAAGCCGGGAAAGCCTACGAGCAGTACTTC. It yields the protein CASSQAGKAYEQYF.

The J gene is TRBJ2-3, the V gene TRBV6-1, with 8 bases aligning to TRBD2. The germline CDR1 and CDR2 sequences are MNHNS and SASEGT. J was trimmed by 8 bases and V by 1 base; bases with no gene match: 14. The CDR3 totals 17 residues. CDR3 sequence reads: CASSEVPSGGPSGTQYF. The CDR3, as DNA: TGTGCCAGCAGTGAAGTACCGAGCGGGGGTCCCTCGGGTACGCAGTATTTT.

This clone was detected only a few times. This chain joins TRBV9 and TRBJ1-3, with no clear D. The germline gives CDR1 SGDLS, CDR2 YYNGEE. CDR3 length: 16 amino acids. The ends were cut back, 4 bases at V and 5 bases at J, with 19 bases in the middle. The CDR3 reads CASSPGVGRSRNTIYF. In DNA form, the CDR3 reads TGTGCCAGCAGCCCCGGGGTAGGGAGGAGTAGAAACACCATATATTTT.

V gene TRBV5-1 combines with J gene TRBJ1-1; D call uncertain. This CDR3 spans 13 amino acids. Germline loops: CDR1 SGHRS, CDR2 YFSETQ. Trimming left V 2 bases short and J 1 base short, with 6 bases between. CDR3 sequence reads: CASSFDKNTEAFF. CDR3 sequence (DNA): TGCGCCAGCAGCTTTGACAAGAACACTGAAGCTTTCTTT.

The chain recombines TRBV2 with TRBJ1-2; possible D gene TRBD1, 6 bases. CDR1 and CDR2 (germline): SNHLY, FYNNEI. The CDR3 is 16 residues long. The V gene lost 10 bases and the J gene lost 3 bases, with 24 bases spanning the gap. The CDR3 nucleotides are TGTGCCATCAACCCGGGGGGACAACTAATTGACTATGGCTACACCTTC. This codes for CAINPGGQLIDYGYTF. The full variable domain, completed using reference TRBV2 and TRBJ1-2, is EPEVTQTPSHQVTQMGQEVILRCVPISNHLYFYWYRQILGQKVEFLVSFYNNEISEKSEIFDDQFSVERPDGSNFTLKIRSTKLEDSAMYFCAINPGGQLIDYGYTFGSGTRLTVV.

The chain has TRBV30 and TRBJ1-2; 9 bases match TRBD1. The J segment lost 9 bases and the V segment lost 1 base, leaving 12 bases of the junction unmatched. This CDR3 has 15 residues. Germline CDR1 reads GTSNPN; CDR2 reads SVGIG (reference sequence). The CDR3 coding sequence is TGTGCCTGGAGTGGAAACAGGGGGCGGCGGGAGAGCTACACCTTC. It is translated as CAWSGNRGRRESYTF.

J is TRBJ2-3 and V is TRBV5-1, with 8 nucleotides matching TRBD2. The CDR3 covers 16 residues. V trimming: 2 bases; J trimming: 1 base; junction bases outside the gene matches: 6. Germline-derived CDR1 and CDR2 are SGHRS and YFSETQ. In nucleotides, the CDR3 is TGCGCCAGCAGCTTAGATGCGGGGGGCGGCACAGATACGCAGTATTTT. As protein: CASSLDAGGGTDTQYF.

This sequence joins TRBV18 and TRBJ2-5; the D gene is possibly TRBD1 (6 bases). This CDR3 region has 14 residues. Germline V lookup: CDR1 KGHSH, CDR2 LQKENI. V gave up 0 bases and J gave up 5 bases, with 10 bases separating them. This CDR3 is CASSPPTGLETQYF. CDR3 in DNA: TGTGCCAGCTCACCACCAACAGGGCTGGAGACCCAGTACTTC.

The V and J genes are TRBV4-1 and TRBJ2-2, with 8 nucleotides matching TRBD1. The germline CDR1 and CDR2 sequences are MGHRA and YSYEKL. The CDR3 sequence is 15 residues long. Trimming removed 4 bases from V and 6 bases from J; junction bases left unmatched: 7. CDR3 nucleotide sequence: TGCGCCAGCAGCCCGGAGACAGGGGAACCCGGGGAGCTGTTTTTT. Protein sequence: CASSPETGEPGELFF.

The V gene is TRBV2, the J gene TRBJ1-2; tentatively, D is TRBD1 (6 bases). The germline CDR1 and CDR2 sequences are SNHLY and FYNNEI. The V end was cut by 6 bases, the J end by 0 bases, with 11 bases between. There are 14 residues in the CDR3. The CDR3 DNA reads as TGTGCCAGCAGGCTAGACAGGACTAACTATGGCTACACCTTC. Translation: CASRLDRTNYGYTF.

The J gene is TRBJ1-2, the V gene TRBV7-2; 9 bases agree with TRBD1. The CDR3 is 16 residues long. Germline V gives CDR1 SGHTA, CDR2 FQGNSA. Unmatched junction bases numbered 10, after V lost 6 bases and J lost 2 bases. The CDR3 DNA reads TGTGCCAGCAGTACATCCGGGACAGGGAAAAACTATGGCTACACCTTC. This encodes CASSTSGTGKNYGYTF.

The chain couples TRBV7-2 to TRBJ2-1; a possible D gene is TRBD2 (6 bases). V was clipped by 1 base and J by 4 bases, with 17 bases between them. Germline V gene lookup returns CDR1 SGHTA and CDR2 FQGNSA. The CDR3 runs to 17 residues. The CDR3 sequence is CASSLESLFAGYNEQFF. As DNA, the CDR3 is TGTGCCAGCAGCTTAGAATCTCTTTTTGCGGGGTACAATGAGCAGTTCTTC.

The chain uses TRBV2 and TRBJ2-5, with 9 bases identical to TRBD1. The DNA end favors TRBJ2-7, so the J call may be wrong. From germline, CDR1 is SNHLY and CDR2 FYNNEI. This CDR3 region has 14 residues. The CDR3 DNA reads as TGTGCCAGCAGTCAGACAGGGGGGGTGTACGAGCAGTACTTC. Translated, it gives CASSQTGGVYEQYF.

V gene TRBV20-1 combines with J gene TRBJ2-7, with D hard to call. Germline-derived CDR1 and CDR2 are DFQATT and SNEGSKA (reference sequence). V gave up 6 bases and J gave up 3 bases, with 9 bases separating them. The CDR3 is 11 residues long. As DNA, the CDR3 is TGCAGTGCCGTGACTGGCTACGAGCAGTACTTC. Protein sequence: CSAVTGYEQYF.

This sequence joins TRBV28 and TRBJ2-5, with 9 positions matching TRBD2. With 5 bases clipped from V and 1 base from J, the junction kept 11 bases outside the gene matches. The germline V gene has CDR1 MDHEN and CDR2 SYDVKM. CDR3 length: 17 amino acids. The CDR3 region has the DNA TGTGCCAGCAGTCCATTAGCGGGGGCGGTGAGCCAAGAGACCCAGTACTTC. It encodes CASSPLAGAVSQETQYF.

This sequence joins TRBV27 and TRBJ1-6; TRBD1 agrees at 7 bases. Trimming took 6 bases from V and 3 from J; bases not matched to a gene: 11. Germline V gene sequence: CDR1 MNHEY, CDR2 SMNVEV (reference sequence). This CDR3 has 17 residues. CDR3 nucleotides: TGTGCCAGCAGCCTGAGACAGGGTCCCCTCTATAATTCACCCCTCCACTTT. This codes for CASSLRQGPLYNSPLHF.

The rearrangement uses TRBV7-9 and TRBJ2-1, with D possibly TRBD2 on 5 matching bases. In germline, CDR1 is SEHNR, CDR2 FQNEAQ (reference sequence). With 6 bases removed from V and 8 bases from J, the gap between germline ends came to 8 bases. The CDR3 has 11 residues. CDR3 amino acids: CASRLGDEQFF. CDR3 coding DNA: TGTGCCAGCAGACTCGGGGATGAGCAGTTCTTC.

As DNA, the CDR3 is TGCGCCAGCAGCCGCGGGGAGCACACTGAAGCTTTCTTT. Residues: CASSRGEHTEAFF. J is TRBJ1-1 and V is TRBV5-1; D is uncertain. Per the germline V gene, CDR1 is SGHRS and CDR2 is YFSETQ. Trimming pared 4 bases from V and 3 bases from J, leaving 10 bases between. The CDR3 extends over 13 amino acids.

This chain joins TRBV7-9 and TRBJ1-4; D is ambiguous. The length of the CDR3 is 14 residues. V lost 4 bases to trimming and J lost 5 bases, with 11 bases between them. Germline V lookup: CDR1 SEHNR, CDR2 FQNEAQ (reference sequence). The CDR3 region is CASSSFSLNEKLFF. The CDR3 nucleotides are TGTGCCAGCAGCTCATTTAGCCTAAATGAAAAACTGTTTTTT.

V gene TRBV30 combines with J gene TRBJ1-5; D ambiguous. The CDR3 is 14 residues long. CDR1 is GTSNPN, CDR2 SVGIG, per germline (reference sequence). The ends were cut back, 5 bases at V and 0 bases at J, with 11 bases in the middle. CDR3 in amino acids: CAWGYYFSNQPQHF. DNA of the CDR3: TGTGCCTGGGGTTACTACTTTAGCAATCAGCCCCAGCATTTT.